This paragraph reports one TCR beta chain. Its antigen is as yet unknown. In the same sample, other DNA sequences code for this CDR3. The source of the sample is a study of shared clonotypes between healthy human individuals. Study-wide points: When naive CD4 clonotypes were compared across several donors, 4% to 5.5% were shared. Richness estimates generally favored naive over memory subsets.

There are 14 residues in the CDR3. Per germline, CDR1 SGDLS and CDR2 YYNGEE. The V end was cut by 0 bases, the J end by 1 base, with 7 bases between. Selected positively for CCR7 and CD45RO-negative, naive CD8 cells excluded terminally differentiated effector memory CD45RA+ cells. Healthy HIV-negative adults with no recent acute infections or vaccinations were recruited as donors. Only Caucasian adults living in Nashville, Tennessee made up the donor group. Here immunoSEQ multiplex PCR was the method, and the copy in TCRdb shows in-frame clones only, minus some. The data contain around 2.1 million clones, about 93% of them singletons.

The sequencing input was naive CD8+ T cells from PBMCs. The chain links TRBV9 to TRBJ2-5; D possibly corresponds to TRBD2 (5 bases). This clonotype was obtained from a man younger than 30 in good health. Some clones in this sample may be carry-over from other donors' samples. The CDR3 is CASSVEGSQETQYF. The CDR3 bases are TGTGCCAGCAGCGTAGAAGGGAGCCAAGAGACCCAGTACTTC.